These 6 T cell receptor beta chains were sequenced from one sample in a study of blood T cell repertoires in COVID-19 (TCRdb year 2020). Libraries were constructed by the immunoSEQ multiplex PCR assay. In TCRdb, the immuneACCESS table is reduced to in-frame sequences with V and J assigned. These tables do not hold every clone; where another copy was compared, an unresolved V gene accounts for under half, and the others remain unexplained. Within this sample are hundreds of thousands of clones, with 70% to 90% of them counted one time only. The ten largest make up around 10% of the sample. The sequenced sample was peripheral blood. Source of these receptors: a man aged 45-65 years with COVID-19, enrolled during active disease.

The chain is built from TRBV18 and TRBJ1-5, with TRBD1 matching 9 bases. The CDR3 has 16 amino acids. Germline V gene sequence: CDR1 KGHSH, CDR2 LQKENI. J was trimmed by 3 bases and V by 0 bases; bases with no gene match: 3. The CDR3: CASSPPGTGNNQPQHF. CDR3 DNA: TGTGCCAGCTCACCACCCGGGACAGGGAACAATCAGCCCCAGCATTTT.

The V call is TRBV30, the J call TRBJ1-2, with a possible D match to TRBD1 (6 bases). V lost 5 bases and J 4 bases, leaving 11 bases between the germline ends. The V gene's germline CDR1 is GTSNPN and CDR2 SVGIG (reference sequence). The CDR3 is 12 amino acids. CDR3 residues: CAWLGGVYGYTF. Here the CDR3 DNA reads TGTGCCTGGTTAGGGGGGGTCTATGGCTACACCTTC.

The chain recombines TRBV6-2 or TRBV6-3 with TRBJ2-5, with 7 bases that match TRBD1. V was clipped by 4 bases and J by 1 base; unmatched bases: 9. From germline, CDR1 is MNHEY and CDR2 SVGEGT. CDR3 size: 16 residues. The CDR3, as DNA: TGTGCCAGCAGTTCCCGGACAGGAGTCCGCCAAGAGACCCAGTACTTC. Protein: CASSSRTGVRQETQYF.

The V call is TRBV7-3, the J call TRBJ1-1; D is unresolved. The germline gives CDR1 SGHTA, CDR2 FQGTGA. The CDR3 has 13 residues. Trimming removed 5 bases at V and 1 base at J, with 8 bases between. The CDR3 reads CASSVFKNTEAFF. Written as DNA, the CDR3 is TGTGCCAGCAGCGTTTTCAAGAACACTGAAGCTTTCTTT.

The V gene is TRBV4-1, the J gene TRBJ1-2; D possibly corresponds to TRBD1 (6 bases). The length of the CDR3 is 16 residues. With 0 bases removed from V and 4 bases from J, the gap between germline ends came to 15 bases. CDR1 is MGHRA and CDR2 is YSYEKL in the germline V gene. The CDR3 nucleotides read TGCGCCAGCAGCCAAGACGACCGGGACATCTCCTATGGCTACACCTTC. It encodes CASSQDDRDISYGYTF.

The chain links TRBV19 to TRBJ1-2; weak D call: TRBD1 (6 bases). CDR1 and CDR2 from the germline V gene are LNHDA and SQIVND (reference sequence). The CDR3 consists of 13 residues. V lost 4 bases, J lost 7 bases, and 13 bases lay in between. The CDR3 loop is CASSTGERGGYTF. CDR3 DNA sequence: TGTGCCAGTAGTACAGGGGAAAGAGGTGGCTACACCTTC.